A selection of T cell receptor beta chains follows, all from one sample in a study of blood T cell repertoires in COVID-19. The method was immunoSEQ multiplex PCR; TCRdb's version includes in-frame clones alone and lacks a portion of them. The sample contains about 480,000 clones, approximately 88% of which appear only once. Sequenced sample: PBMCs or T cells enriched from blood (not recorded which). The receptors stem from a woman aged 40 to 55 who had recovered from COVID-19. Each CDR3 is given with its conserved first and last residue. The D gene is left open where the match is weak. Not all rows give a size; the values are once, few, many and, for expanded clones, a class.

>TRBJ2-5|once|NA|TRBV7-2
CASSLVVRETQYF
TGTGCCAGCAGCTTAGTGGTTCGGGAGACCCAGTACTTC
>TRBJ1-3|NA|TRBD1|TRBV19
CATRQGASGNTIYF
TGTGCCACACGACAGGGGGCTTCGGGAAACACCATATATTTT
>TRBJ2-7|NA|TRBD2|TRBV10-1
CATGTSRNYEQYF
TGCGCCACCGGGACTAGCCGAAACTACGAGCAGTACTTC
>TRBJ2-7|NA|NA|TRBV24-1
CAETGSHEQYF
TGTGCCGAAACGGGGTCCCACGAGCAGTACTTC
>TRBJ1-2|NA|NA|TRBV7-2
CASSDARVGGGYTF
TGTGCCAGCAGCGACGCCAGGGTTGGTGGTGGCTACACCTTC
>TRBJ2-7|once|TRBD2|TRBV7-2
CASSRSGRAQYEQYF
TGTGCCAGCAGTCGTAGCGGGAGGGCCCAGTACGAGCAGTACTTC
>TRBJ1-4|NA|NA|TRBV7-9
CASSSRGKNEKLFF
TGTGCCAGCAGCTCTAGGGGGAAAAATGAAAAACTGTTTTTT
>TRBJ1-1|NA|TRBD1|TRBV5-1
CASSATGGVNTEAFF
TGCGCCAGCAGCGCCACAGGGGGCGTGAACACTGAAGCTTTCTTT
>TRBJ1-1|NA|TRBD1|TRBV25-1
CASSVTGGNTEAFF
TGTGCCAGCAGTGTTACAGGGGGGAACACTGAAGCTTTCTTT
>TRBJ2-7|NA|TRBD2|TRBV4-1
CASSRTGLAYNEQYF
TGCGCCAGCAGCCGGACGGGACTAGCATATAACGAGCAGTACTTC
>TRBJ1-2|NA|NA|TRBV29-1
CSVVSGPYGYTF
TGCAGCGTTGTCTCAGGGCCCTATGGCTACACCTTC
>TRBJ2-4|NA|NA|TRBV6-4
CASSDSLEQAPSLAKNIQYF
TGTGCCAGCAGTGACTCGCTGGAACAGGCACCTTCACTAGCCAAAAACATTCAGTACTTC
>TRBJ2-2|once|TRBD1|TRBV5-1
CASSPPGQGFAGELFF
TGCGCCAGCAGCCCCCCGGGACAGGGTTTTGCCGGGGAGCTGTTTTTT
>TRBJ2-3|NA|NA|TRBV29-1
CSVAVGGKGTDTQYF
TGCAGCGTTGCTGTGGGAGGAAAGGGCACAGATACGCAGTATTTT
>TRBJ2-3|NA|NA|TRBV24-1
CATSDWGLSSTDTQYF
TGTGCCACCAGTGATTGGGGACTTTCTAGCACAGATACGCAGTATTTT
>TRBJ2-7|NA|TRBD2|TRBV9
CASSGGTSGNYEQYF
TGTGCCAGCAGCGGGGGGACTAGCGGAAACTACGAGCAGTACTTC
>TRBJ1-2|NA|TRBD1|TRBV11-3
CASSPQGAGGYTF
TGTGCCAGCAGCCCCCAGGGGGCAGGGGGCTACACCTTC
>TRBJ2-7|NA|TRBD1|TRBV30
CAGDRGSYEQYF
TGTGCCGGGGACAGGGGCTCCTACGAGCAGTACTTC
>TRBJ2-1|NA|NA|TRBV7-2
CASSLIGANGEQFF
TGTGCCAGCAGCTTAATAGGAGCGAACGGTGAGCAGTTCTTC
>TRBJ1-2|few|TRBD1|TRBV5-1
CASSLEDRTGGSGYTF
TGCGCCAGCAGCTTGGAGGATCGGACAGGGGGCTCTGGCTACACCTTC
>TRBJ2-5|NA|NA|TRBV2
CASTLGGLGSTQETQYF
TGTGCCAGCACCCTGGGGGGACTCGGATCAACGCAAGAGACCCAGTACTTC
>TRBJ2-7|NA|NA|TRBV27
CASSFSSSYEQYF
TGTGCCAGCAGTTTCTCCAGCTCCTACGAGCAGTACTTC
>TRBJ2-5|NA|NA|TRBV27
CASSPRGIAAEETQYF
TGTGCCAGCAGTCCACGGGGGATAGCGGCGGAAGAGACCCAGTACTTC
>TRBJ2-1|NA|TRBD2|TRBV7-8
CASSTGTSGSSSYNEQFF
TGTGCCAGCAGCACCGGGACTAGCGGGTCCTCCTCCTACAATGAGCAGTTCTTC
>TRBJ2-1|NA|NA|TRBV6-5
CASSYESAPPGEQFF
TGTGCCAGCAGTTACGAAAGTGCCCCTCCAGGTGAGCAGTTCTTC